A selection of T cell receptor beta chains follows, all from one sample in a study of shared clonotypes between healthy human individuals. Using immunoSEQ multiplex PCR, the repertoire was profiled, and TCRdb retains in-frame clones only, with some absent. This table has some 800,000 clones, 92% appearing once. Input material: naive CD8+ T cells sorted from blood. The source of these receptors is a man aged 25-45 years in good health. CDR3s include the opening cysteine and the closing phenylalanine or tryptophan. The D gene is left open where the match is weak. The size of a clone is reported for some rows only, either as once, few or many, or as a class for expanded clones.

17	TRBV11-2	NA	TRBD2	TRBJ2-7	TGTGCCAGCAGCCCGAGATTTGGGACTAGCGGAGAGTTCGAGCAGTACTTC	CASSPRFGTSGEFEQYF
16	TRBV28	NA	NA	TRBJ2-1	TGTGCCAGCAGTCAATGGGGGGAGCGCGGCTACAATGAGCAGTTCTTC	CASSQWGERGYNEQFF
16	TRBV27	NA	NA	TRBJ2-5	TGTGCCAGCAGTTCCCGACTGCCCCCGTACCAAGAGACCCAGTACTTC	CASSSRLPPYQETQYF
14	TRBV5-8	once	NA	TRBJ2-7	TGTGCCAGCAGCTTGGTAGGTTCGGGCTACGAGCAGTACTTC	CASSLVGSGYEQYF
15	TRBV27	NA	NA	TRBJ2-1	TGTGCCAGCAGCGACGGGACGGTGGGTCACAATGAGCAGTTCTTC	CASSDGTVGHNEQFF
12	TRBV29-1	NA	NA	TRBJ2-7	TGCAGCGTTACGGAGAGCGGATACGAGCAGTACTTC	CSVTESGYEQYF
12	TRBV29-1	NA	NA	TRBJ1-1	TGCAGCGTGAACTGGATGGGGACTGAAGCTTTCTTT	CSVNWMGTEAFF
14	TRBV27	once	NA	TRBJ1-5	TGTGCCAGCAACCACCCATATAGCAATCAGCCCCAGCATTTT	CASNHPYSNQPQHF
17	TRBV7-8	NA	NA	TRBJ2-3	TGTGCCAGCAGCTTACTAGCGAGCGGGTCTAGCACAGATACGCAGTATTTT	CASSLLASGSSTDTQYF
15	TRBV7-9	NA	NA	TRBJ2-7	TGTGCCAGCAGCTTAGGAGGGAATCCCTCCTACGAGCAGTACTTC	CASSLGGNPSYEQYF
13	TRBV30	NA	TRBD1	TRBJ2-7	TGTGCCTGGAGTGCCCGGACAGGTTACGAGCAGTACTTC	CAWSARTGYEQYF
11	TRBV29-1	NA	NA	TRBJ1-1	TGCAGCGTAGTTAGGCGCGCTGAAGCTTTCTTT	CSVVRRAEAFF
16	TRBV5-1	NA	NA	TRBJ2-2	TGCGCCAGCAGCTCGCCTGTTAGCGGCTACACCGGGGAGCTGTTTTTT	CASSSPVSGYTGELFF
13	TRBV5-4	NA	NA	TRBJ2-7	TGTGCCAGCAAAAAGGACTATGCCGACGAGCAGTACTTC	CASKKDYADEQYF
15	TRBV6-6	NA	TRBD2	TRBJ2-7	TGTGCCAGCAGCAATGGACTAGCGGGGGCCTACGAGCAGTACTTC	CASSNGLAGAYEQYF
19	TRBV6-1	NA	NA	TRBJ2-2	TGTGCCAGCAGTGAATTCTCCGGGACGGGATCTTTAAACACCGGGGAGCTGTTTTTT	CASSEFSGTGSLNTGELFF
16	TRBV7-8	NA	NA	TRBJ1-5	TGTGCCAGCAGCTTAGGTGGGGGGGGATCCAATCAGCCCCAGCATTTT	CASSLGGGGSNQPQHF
12	TRBV28	NA	NA	TRBJ2-7	TGTGCCAGCAGTTCACTCAGCTACGAGCAGTACTTC	CASSSLSYEQYF
14	TRBV27	NA	NA	TRBJ1-5	TGTGCCAGCAGGCAGGGTATTAGCAATCAGCCCCAGCATTTT	CASRQGISNQPQHF
12	TRBV29-1	NA	NA	TRBJ1-2	TGCAGCGTTGAAGACGGCCTCTATGGCTACACCTTC	CSVEDGLYGYTF
12	TRBV5-1	once	NA	TRBJ2-1	TGCGCCAGCAGCTTACAAGCGCCCGAGCAGTTCTTC	CASSLQAPEQFF
12	TRBV9	few	NA	TRBJ1-1	TGTGCCAGCAGCGTAGGGTCGGCAGGGGTATTCTTT	CASSVGSAGVFF
14	TRBV6-5	NA	TRBD1	TRBJ1-5	TGTGCCAGCAGCCTAGGACAGGGCGCTCAGCCCCAGCATTTT	CASSLGQGAQPQHF
15	TRBV9	NA	TRBD2	TRBJ2-1	TGTGCCAGCAGCGTAGGGGGCGGGAGGGCCAATGAGCAGTTCTTC	CASSVGGGRANEQFF
17	TRBV15	NA	NA	TRBJ1-1	TGTGCCACCAGCAGAGATGGGAGACGAAACCTGAACACTGAAGCTTTCTTT	CATSRDGRRNLNTEAFF
15	TRBV2	NA	TRBD2	TRBJ2-3	TGTGCCAGCATATCGAGCGGGACCACCACAGATACGCAGTATTTT	CASISSGTTTDTQYF
11	TRBV28	NA	NA	TRBJ2-7	TGTGCCAGCAGTCCCCACTACGAGCAGTACTTC	CASSPHYEQYF
14	TRBV18	NA	NA	TRBJ1-2	TGTGCCAGCTCACCGGGTGTAATAGACTATGGCTACACCTTC	CASSPGVIDYGYTF
18	TRBV15	NA	TRBD2	TRBJ2-2	TGTGCCACCAGCAGTTTCGTTCTCGCGGGAGGTGACACCGGGGAGCTGTTTTTT	CATSSFVLAGGDTGELFF
14	TRBV27	few	NA	TRBJ1-5	TGTGCCAGCAGTTTATGGTCAGGGTGGCAGCCCCAGCATTTT	CASSLWSGWQPQHF
15	TRBV27	NA	NA	TRBJ2-7	TGTGCCAGCAGTTTAGGGGCGGGACGAAACTACGAGCAGTACTTC	CASSLGAGRNYEQYF
16	TRBV7-9	NA	TRBD2	TRBJ2-5	TGTGCCAGCAGCTTAGCCCGGACTAGCGGGAGGGAGACCCAGTACTTC	CASSLARTSGRETQYF
13	TRBV18	NA	NA	TRBJ2-1	TGTGCCAGCTCACCCACATCCTACAATGAGCAGTTCTTC	CASSPTSYNEQFF
14	TRBV6-6	NA	NA	TRBJ2-5	TGTGCCAGCAGTTACTCGATCCCCCAAGAGACCCAGTACTTC	CASSYSIPQETQYF
19	TRBV9	NA	TRBD2	TRBJ2-2	TGTGCCAGCAGCGTAGAAACTAGCGGGAGGGCTTTAGGCACCGGGGAGCTGTTTTTT	CASSVETSGRALGTGELFF
12	TRBV11-2	NA	NA	TRBJ1-1	TGTGCCAGCAGCTCAGATCTCCGTTATGCTTTCTTT	CASSSDLRYAFF
13	TRBV4-3	NA	NA	TRBJ2-7	TGCGCCAGCAGCCAAGATAGTGGCGGCGAGCAGTACTTC	CASSQDSGGEQYF
19	TRBV4-1	NA	TRBD2	TRBJ2-4	TGCGCCAGCAGACCAGGATCTAGCGGCGATCTCGAAGGCAAAAACATTCAGTACTTC	CASRPGSSGDLEGKNIQYF
17	TRBV28	NA	NA	TRBJ1-5	TGTGCCAGCAGTTTCCTCTCCCCGGCCATGGGAAATCAGCCCCAGCATTTT	CASSFLSPAMGNQPQHF
16	TRBV4-3	NA	NA	TRBJ2-1	TGCGCCAGCAGCGTAAGCGGGTCTAGCTCCTACAATGAGCAGTTCTTC	CASSVSGSSSYNEQFF
13	TRBV27	NA	NA	TRBJ2-7	TGTGCCAGCAGTTCTTTCCCCTTCGGGGAGCAGTACTTC	CASSSFPFGEQYF
14	TRBV27	NA	NA	TRBJ2-7	TGTGCCAGCAGTCTTACAAGCGGGTTCTACGAGCAGTACTTC	CASSLTSGFYEQYF
13	TRBV10-3	NA	NA	TRBJ2-1	TGTGCCATCAGTGAGTCGGCGAACGAGGAGCAGTTCTTC	CAISESANEEQFF
15	TRBV12-5	NA	NA	TRBJ2-3	TGTGCTAGTGGTGGGCTGGCGGGCTACACAGATACGCAGTATTTT	CASGGLAGYTDTQYF
14	TRBV4-3	once	NA	TRBJ2-3	TGCGCCAGCAGCCAAGACAGGGGCGCAGATACGCAGTATTTT	CASSQDRGADTQYF
14	TRBV9	NA	NA	TRBJ2-1	TGTGCCAGCAGCGTAGGGCGGGGTTACAATGAGCAGTTCTTC	CASSVGRGYNEQFF